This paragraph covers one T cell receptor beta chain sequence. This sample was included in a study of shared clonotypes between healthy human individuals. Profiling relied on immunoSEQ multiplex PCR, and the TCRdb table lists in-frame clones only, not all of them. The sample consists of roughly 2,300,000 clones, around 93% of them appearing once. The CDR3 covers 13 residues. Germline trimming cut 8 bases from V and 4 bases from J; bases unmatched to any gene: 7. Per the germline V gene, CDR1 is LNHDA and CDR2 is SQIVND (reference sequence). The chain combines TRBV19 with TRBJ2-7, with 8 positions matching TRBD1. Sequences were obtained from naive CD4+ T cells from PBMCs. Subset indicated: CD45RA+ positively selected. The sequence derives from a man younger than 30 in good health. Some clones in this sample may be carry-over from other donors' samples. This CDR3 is CASGDRSGYEQYF. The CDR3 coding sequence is TGTGCCAGTGGGGACAGGAGCGGGTACGAGCAGTACTTC.